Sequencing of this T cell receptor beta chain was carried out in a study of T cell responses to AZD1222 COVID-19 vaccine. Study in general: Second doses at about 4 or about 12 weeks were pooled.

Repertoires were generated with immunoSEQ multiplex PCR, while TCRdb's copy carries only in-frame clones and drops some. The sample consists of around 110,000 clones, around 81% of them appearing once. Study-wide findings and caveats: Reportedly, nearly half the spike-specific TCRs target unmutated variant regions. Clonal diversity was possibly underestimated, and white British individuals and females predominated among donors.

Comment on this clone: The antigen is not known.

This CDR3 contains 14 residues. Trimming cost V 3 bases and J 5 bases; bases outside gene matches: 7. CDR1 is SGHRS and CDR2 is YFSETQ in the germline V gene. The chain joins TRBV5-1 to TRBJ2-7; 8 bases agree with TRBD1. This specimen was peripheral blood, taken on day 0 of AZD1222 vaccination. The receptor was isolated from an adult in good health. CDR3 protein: CASSSSTGAHEQYF. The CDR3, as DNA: TGCGCCAGCAGCTCCTCGACAGGGGCCCACGAGCAGTACTTC.